This T cell receptor (beta chain) was sequenced for a study of Graves' ophthalmopathy and Graves' hyperthyroidism. Study-level information: No treatment had been given when peripheral blood was collected at initial diagnosis. Study observations and caveats: The blood repertoire also included most expanded thyroid clonotypes above 0.001 frequency. Discriminating ophthalmopathy from stable hyperthyroidism, a 13-signature model attained a sensitivity of about 89% and a specificity of around 83%.

In the case of this clonotype: Its antigen is unknown.

For repertoire sequencing, the TCR beta CDR3 regions were amplified from RNA transcripts. Amplification began with first-round RT-PCR using HTBI primers, then second-round multiplex PCR was performed. TCRdb independently ran MiXCR on the multiplex PCR reads; one entry per CDR3 protein. The sample has hundreds of thousands of distinct CDR3 sequences, 22% seen once. PBMCs were density-gradient isolated from approximately 10 ml fresh blood. CDR3 length equals 15 residues. Germline V gene lookup returns CDR1 SGHRS and CDR2 YFSETQ. The V end was cut by 0 bases, the J end by 4 bases, with 13 bases between. This TCR came from a young woman with stable Graves' hyperthyroidism. Some clones in this sample may be carry-over from other donors' samples. Sequenced sample: peripheral blood. This chain uses TRBV5-1 with TRBJ1-1; no clear D. CDR3 region: CASSLALGRGTEAFF. In DNA form, the CDR3 reads TGCGCCAGCAGCTTGGCCTTGGGTCGTGGCACTGAAGCTTTCTTT.